A selection of T cell receptor beta chains follows, all from one sample in a study of response to subunit inactivated influenza vaccine. TCRdb recomputed calls from the RT-PCR reads with MiXCR, one row per CDR3 protein. Counted here are more than 700,000 distinct CDR3 sequences, less than 25% occurring once; the ten biggest clones make up roughly a tenth. The material was PBMCs from blood, obtained approximately 5 days after vaccination. The receptors come from a man in his fifties or sixties who received an inactivated influenza vaccine. Each CDR3 is given with its conserved first and last residue.

j_call v_call cdr3_aa
TRBJ2-7 TRBV18 CASSPVSNEQYF
TRBJ1-4 TRBV29-1 CSVEAPRGRGREKLFF
TRBJ1-1 TRBV9 CASSVGAGDTEAFF
TRBJ2-7 TRBV12-3/TRBV12-4 CASSLGTSGGLPYEQYF
TRBJ2-6 TRBV3-1 CASSQVGLGANVLTF
TRBJ1-1 TRBV5-1 CASSLGATVNTEAFF
TRBJ2-7 TRBV28 CASSLGTWDGYEEYF
TRBJ2-7 TRBV7-9 CASSATTDYEQYF
TRBJ1-3 TRBV12-3/TRBV12-4 CANSLYGSGNTIYF
TRBJ2-7 TRBV12-3/TRBV12-4 CASRAGGFNEQYF
TRBJ1-1 TRBV6-2/TRBV6-3 CASNRGRTAEAFF
TRBJ1-1 TRBV10-3 CASGQMNTEAFF
TRBJ2-2 TRBV5-1 CASSPLPGSGELFF
TRBJ2-1 TRBV5-1 CASKSTGRAIYEQFF
TRBJ2-3 TRBV4-3 CASSQASYTDTQYF
TRBJ2-7 TRBV7-2 CASSPGLAVDEQYF
TRBJ1-2 TRBV12-3/TRBV12-4 CASSLPGFGYTF
TRBJ1-1 TRBV2 CASSTGTGGGPEAFF
TRBJ1-5 TRBV12-3/TRBV12-4 CASSLLGQGGQPQHF
TRBJ1-6 TRBV5-1 CASSARDNSPLHF
TRBJ2-3 TRBV10-3 CAISGTTDTQYF
TRBJ2-1 TRBV7-2 CASSSAAGGYSEQFF
TRBJ2-1 TRBV5-1 CASSSGGGKDLFF
TRBJ1-4 TRBV12-3/TRBV12-4 CASSIAGGEKLFF
TRBJ2-7 TRBV6-2/TRBV6-3 CASSYSTVPYEQYF
TRBJ2-1 TRBV20-1 CSARDSGGRHLGNEQFF
TRBJ2-1 TRBV4-3 CASSQGGNSYNEQFF
TRBJ2-7 TRBV10-3 CAISTLGYEQYF
TRBJ2-1 TRBV20-1 CSARDSRQFF
TRBJ2-1 TRBV7-2 CASSRRSGRGVDEQFF
TRBJ2-3 TRBV12-3/TRBV12-4 CASSPPGFFTDTQYF
TRBJ2-7 TRBV5-1 CASSLFPGREIDEQYF
TRBJ1-2 TRBV7-9 CASSEPAGYGYTF
TRBJ2-4 TRBV20-1 CSAPKVGENIQYF
TRBJ1-2 TRBV12-3/TRBV12-4 CASSGQGRIYGYTF
TRBJ1-5 TRBV20-1 CSHSREADQPQHF
TRBJ2-1 TRBV20-1 CSASRTSGRAASNEQFF
TRBJ1-6 TRBV12-3/TRBV12-4 CASSLSPAGRYSPLHF
TRBJ2-5 TRBV7-6 CASSSLLGETQYF
TRBJ2-3 TRBV20-1 CSAQAGGFSYTDTQYF
TRBJ2-5 TRBV7-9 CASSLVARETQYF
TRBJ2-3 TRBV7-9 CASRTLAGRSTDTQYF
TRBJ2-3 TRBV29-1 CSVEASGRKDTQYF
TRBJ2-5 TRBV4-2 CASSQARRETQYF
TRBJ1-5 TRBV6-2/TRBV6-3 CASSPVPYQPQHF
TRBJ1-1 TRBV6-1 CASSDGKETEAFF
TRBJ2-1 TRBV24-1 CATSDFTGTNSYNEQFF
TRBJ2-1 TRBV12-3/TRBV12-4 CASSLGGGGYNEQFF
TRBJ2-1 TRBV7-9 CASGYGLESYNEQFF